Below, 5 T cell receptor beta chains from the same sample are listed, as sequenced in a study of OX40 agonist ivuxolimab in advanced cancers. The method was immunoSEQ multiplex PCR; TCRdb's version includes in-frame clones alone and lacks a portion of them. The sample includes roughly 100,000 clones, 80% to 90% of them seen just once. Source: CD4+ or CD8+ T cells sorted from blood, taken in a trial of the OX40 agonist ivuxolimab. Receptor source: an adult with an advanced solid tumor such as melanoma, head and neck, liver or kidney cancer.

The rearrangement links TRBV28 to TRBJ2-7; 8 nucleotides agree with TRBD1. Germline V CDR1 and CDR2: MDHEN, SYDVKM. This CDR3 comprises 13 residues. The trim removed 7 bases at V and 4 bases at J, leaving 6 bases unmatched. The CDR3 spells CASIGQGGYEQYF. In DNA, the CDR3 is TGTGCCAGCATTGGACAGGGCGGATACGAGCAGTACTTC.

The chain joins TRBV19 to TRBJ1-2; unclear D gene. V shed 8 bases and J shed 5 bases, with 9 bases lying between them. The CDR3 is 11 amino acids. Germline lookup yields CDR1 LNHDA and CDR2 SQIVND (reference sequence). CDR3 in amino acids: CASRRGYGYTF. Here the CDR3 DNA reads TGTGCCAGTCGTAGAGGGTATGGCTACACCTTC.

This chain links TRBV7-2 with TRBJ2-7, with D possibly being TRBD1 or TRBD2 (7 bases each). The germline V and J ends were trimmed by 6 bases and 4 bases, with 19 bases remaining between them. CDR3 length: 15 amino acids. Germline CDR1 is SGHTA and CDR2 is FQGNSA. The CDR3 loop is CASRGGTESFYEQYF. CDR3 bases: TGTGCCAGCAGGGGGGGGACAGAGTCGTTTTACGAGCAGTACTTC.

The chain is built from TRBV18 and TRBJ1-6; D not resolved. V was trimmed by 3 bases and J by 7 bases, leaving 16 bases between them. This CDR3 is built from 16 residues. CDR1 and CDR2 (germline): KGHSH, LQKENI. This CDR3 is CASSPGSGSMNSPLHF. Here the CDR3 DNA reads TGTGCCAGCTCACCGGGGTCCGGGAGTATGAATTCACCCCTCCACTTT.

The sample holds a few counts of this clone. This chain links TRBV18 with TRBJ2-7; D is possibly TRBD1 (6 bases). The CDR3 sequence is 13 residues long. The V end was cut by 2 bases, the J end by 5 bases, with 10 bases between. Germline V gene lookup returns CDR1 KGHSH and CDR2 LQKENI. CDR3 DNA sequence: TGTGCCAGCTCACCAGGAAACAGGGACGAGCAGTACTTC. Translated: CASSPGNRDEQYF.